These 9 T cell receptor beta chains originate from one sample sequenced in a study of cytomegalovirus exposure and HLA in healthy donors. TCRdb's table, derived via immunoSEQ multiplex PCR, lists solely in-frame clones and lacks some. Of 120,000 or so clones in the sample, approximately 86% are singletons; the top ten hold 4.4%. Sequencing used PBMCs. Receptors were obtained from a man between 18 and 35 years old in good health and CMV-seropositive.

This clone was observed a single time. The J gene is TRBJ2-1, the V gene TRBV5-1, with D perhaps TRBD1 (6 bases). Germline-derived CDR1 and CDR2 are SGHRS and YFSETQ. The CDR3 consists of 14 residues. Trimming cost V 7 bases and J 10 bases, with 21 bases left between them. The CDR3 DNA reads TGCGCCAGCCGCAAGCTTTTCAGGGGTGGCGAGCAGTTCTTC. This sequence encodes CASRKLFRGGEQFF.

For the CDR3, the DNA is TGTGCCAGCAGCCCGAGCGGGGGTCTGAACACTGAAGCTTTCTTT. It codes for CASSPSGGLNTEAFF. The chain links TRBV7-2 to TRBJ1-1; D is possibly TRBD1 (5 bases). This CDR3 spans 15 amino acids. Trimming took off 5 bases at V and 0 bases at J, with 13 bases between the two ends. Looked up from germline, CDR1 is SGHTA and CDR2 is FQGNSA.

This clone was recorded many times. This chain connects TRBV19 to TRBJ2-2, with 7 bases fitting TRBD2. The germline V gene has CDR1 LNHDA and CDR2 SQIVND (reference sequence). The CDR3 covers 16 residues. The V and J ends lost 3 bases and 7 bases, in that order; junction bases with no gene match: 11. The CDR3 protein is CASSISVGEGYGELFF. The DNA for the CDR3 is TGTGCCAGTAGTATCTCAGTCGGGGAGGGGTACGGGGAGCTGTTTTTT.

A few counts support this clone. The rearrangement links TRBV6-5 to TRBJ2-3, with 13 bases that match TRBD2. CDR1 is MNHEY, CDR2 SVGAGI, per germline. Trimming took 6 bases from V and 4 from J; bases not matched to a gene: 4. This CDR3 contains 15 residues. Here the CDR3 reads CASSPTSGGPDTQYF. In DNA form, the CDR3 reads TGTGCCAGCAGCCCGACTAGCGGGGGGCCAGATACGCAGTATTTT.

This chain joins TRBV4-2 and TRBJ1-6; the match to TRBD1 covers 7 bases. CDR1 and CDR2 from the germline V gene are LGHNA and YNFKEQ. Germline trimming cut 4 bases from V and 13 bases from J; bases unmatched to any gene: 13. The CDR3 is 15 amino acids. CDR3 nucleotides: TGTGCCAGCAGCCCAACCGAGACAGGGAATGGGCCCCTCCACTTT. This sequence encodes CASSPTETGNGPLHF.

This CDR3 is CASSLAASNQPQHF. The CDR3 nucleotides are TGTGCCAGCAGCTTAGCGGCAAGCAATCAGCCCCAGCATTTT. The chain joins TRBV7-8 to TRBJ1-5; D ambiguous. V lost 0 bases to trimming and J lost 1 base, with 4 bases between them. This CDR3 is built from 14 residues. In germline, CDR1 is SGHVS, CDR2 FQNEAQ. Drawing the rest from reference TRBV7-8 and TRBJ1-5, the complete variable domain is GAGVSQSPRYKVAKRGQDVALRCDPISGHVSLFWYQQALGQGPEFLTYFQNEAQLDKSGLPSDRFFAERPEGSVSTLKIQRTQQEDSAVYLCASSLAASNQPQHFGDGTRLSIL.

This sequence joins TRBV9 and TRBJ1-3; D not certain. V dropped 3 bases and J dropped 0 bases, with 13 bases sitting between them. The germline gives CDR1 SGDLS, CDR2 YYNGEE. The CDR3 loop spans 16 amino acids. CDR3 coding DNA: TGTGCCAGCAGCGCCTCTTTTCGGGGCTCTGGAAACACCATATATTTT. This sequence encodes CASSASFRGSGNTIYF.

The chain combines TRBV2 with TRBJ2-7, with 8 nucleotides matching TRBD1. V trimming: 6 bases; J trimming: 6 bases; junction bases outside the gene matches: 10. The germline V gene encodes CDR1 SNHLY and CDR2 FYNNEI. The CDR3 sequence is 14 residues long. CDR3 protein: CASSITDRVGEQYF. For the CDR3, the DNA is TGTGCCAGCAGCATCACGGACAGGGTGGGCGAGCAGTACTTC.

The sample holds a few counts of this clone. The CDR3 DNA follows: TGTGCCAGTAGTGTTTCTGATACGCAGTATTTT. Protein: CASSVSDTQYF. The chain has TRBV19 and TRBJ2-3, with D unresolved. V lost 5 bases and J 6 bases, leaving 6 bases between the germline ends. CDR1 is LNHDA and CDR2 is SQIVND in the germline V gene (reference sequence). This CDR3 contains 11 residues.